The present entry profiles one T cell receptor beta chain with its context. The specificity of this receptor is unknown. No quality values exist for individual bases; no much larger clone is one base distant. The CDR3 holds 15 amino acids from the cysteine to the phenylalanine. Just CDR3 DNA is preserved here, 45 bases in frame from base 1. CDR1 is given as SGHTA and CDR2 as FQGTGA, both from the germline V gene. The trim is 0 bases for V and 8 bases for J, with a gap of 13 bases between the germline ends. These data are taken from a study of CD8 T cells in Susac syndrome (dated 2019 in TCRdb). Looking at the study overall: Of the Susac syndrome patients who were sequenced, eight were in clinical remission while about 6 had clinically active disease. Susac syndrome patients were therapy-naive, on corticosteroids (some also receiving IVIg), or on IVIg alone at blood withdrawal. Whether CD8+ T cell activation and differentiation in Susac syndrome was antigen driven was tested using repertoire sequencing. Study-wide conclusions, independent of this receptor: The CD4+ T cell repertoire of patients with Susac syndrome showed no detectable clonal expansion. The study acknowledged that relatively few individuals were included in the TCR sequencing and HLA analysis.

RNA was extracted using the RNeasy kit, and roughly 0.5 to 1 microgram was reverse transcribed with random hexamers. The immunoSEQ multiplex PCR assay, covering 54 Vbeta and 13 Jbeta segments, was used to amplify TCR beta CDR3 regions. To correct PCR amplification bias, a synthetic template baseline was used for both primer optimization and computational correction. The study's own analysis went as follows. Reads were annotated to V, D and J genes according to IMGT and were analyzed with immunoSEQ Analyzer, with only productive sequences retained. Clonality was calculated as one minus the Shannon entropy normalized by log2 of the number of productive unique sequences. For each patient and control, public and private clones were evaluated among the 100 most prevalent clones. Clones were defined as Susac-specific if absent from the healthy and MS cohorts, from roughly 1,100 published viral clones and from other ImmuneACCESS disease sequences. TCRdb took the public reads, trimmed them with fastp at Q25, ran MiXCR for clone calling and kept in-frame beta chains. All rows with the same CDR3 protein become a single entry with the most common DNA and genes. V and J calls and clone size were set by TCRdb, not the authors. This sample is represented by under 200,000 distinct CDR3 sequences; about 94% of them were singletons. The top ten hold 0.075% to 0.1% of the sample.

Peripheral blood CD8+ and CD4+ T cells from healthy donors, Susac syndrome patients and multiple sclerosis patients were profiled using high-throughput TCR beta sequencing. The Susac syndrome patients fulfilled recently defined diagnostic criteria for either definite or probable disease. Bulk CD8+ and CD4+ T cells were purified by magnetic negative isolation, while CD8+ TEMRA cells were enriched using FACS. Blood was drawn into EDTA tubes, processed within 24 hours, and PBMCs were isolated by density gradient centrifugation. PBMCs intended for TCR sequencing were cryopreserved in liquid nitrogen and were subsequently thawed in a 37 degrees C water bath. The sorted or isolated CD4+, CD8+ and CD8+ TEMRA cells reached a purity of at least 90%.

This TCR derives from a human donor with Susac syndrome. Sequencing used CD4+ T cells from PBMCs. The chain links TRBV7-3 with TRBJ2-2; matching of 5 bases hints at TRBD2 as the D gene. This receptor carries the CDR3 CASSLTGGRLGELFF. The DNA is TGTGCCAGCAGCTTAACGGGCGGGCGGCTTGGGGAGCTGTTTTTT.